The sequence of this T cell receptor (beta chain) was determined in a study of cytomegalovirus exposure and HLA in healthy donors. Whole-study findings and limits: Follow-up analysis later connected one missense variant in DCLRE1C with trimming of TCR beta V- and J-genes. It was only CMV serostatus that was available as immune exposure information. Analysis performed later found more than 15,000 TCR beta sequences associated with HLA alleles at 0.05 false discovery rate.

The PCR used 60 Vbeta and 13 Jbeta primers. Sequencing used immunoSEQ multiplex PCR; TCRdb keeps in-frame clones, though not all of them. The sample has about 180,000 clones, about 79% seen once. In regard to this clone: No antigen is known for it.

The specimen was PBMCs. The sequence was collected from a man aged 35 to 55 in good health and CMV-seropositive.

The chain's CDR3 is CASSGDRARTDTQYF. CDR3 nucleotides: TGTGCCAGTAGTGGGGACAGGGCCAGGACAGATACGCAGTATTTT. This chain connects TRBV19 to TRBJ2-3; 9 nucleotides agree with TRBD1. This CDR3 comprises 15 residues. Germline trimming cut 5 bases from V and 3 bases from J; bases unmatched to any gene: 6. CDR1 and CDR2 from the germline V gene are LNHDA and SQIVND (reference sequence).